Each of the 24 T cell receptor beta chains below was sequenced from the same sample in a study of blood T cell repertoires in COVID-19. The data were produced by immunoSEQ multiplex PCR, yet TCRdb's version contains in-frame clones alone and is incomplete. The sample holds more than 200,000 clones, 80% to 90% seen once. The specimen was peripheral blood. All receptors come from a woman aged 40 to 55 with active or convalescent COVID-19.

This clone was detected only once. The rearrangement joins TRBV2 to TRBJ1-1, with D possibly being TRBD1 (5 bases). Germline V gives CDR1 SNHLY, CDR2 FYNNEI. The CDR3 is 13 residues long. The germline V and J ends were trimmed by 8 bases and 0 bases, with 10 bases remaining between them. CDR3: CASGGGLNTEAFF. The CDR3 nucleotides read TGTGCCAGCGGGGGAGGGTTGAACACTGAAGCTTTCTTT.

This chain connects TRBV19 to TRBJ1-1, with TRBD1 identical over 10 bases. This CDR3 is built from 15 residues. Trimming at V came to 4 bases and at J to 6 bases, leaving 8 bases not matched to a gene. Germline V CDR1 and CDR2: LNHDA, SQIVND (reference sequence). CDR3 loop: CASSSYGQGGAEAFF. CDR3 sequence (DNA): TGTGCCAGTAGTAGCTACGGACAGGGGGGCGCTGAAGCTTTCTTT. Full variable domain (outside the CDR3, taken from reference TRBV19 and TRBJ1-1): DGGITQSPKYLFRKEGQNVTLSCEQNLNHDAMYWYRQDPGQGLRLIYYSQIVNDFQKGDIAEGYSVSREKKESFPLTVTSAQKNPTAFYLCASSSYGQGGAEAFFGQGTRLTVV.

This chain uses TRBV18 with TRBJ2-7; maybe TRBD2 (5 bases). The CDR3 totals 13 residues. CDR1 and CDR2 (germline): KGHSH, LQKENI. V lost 3 bases and J 5 bases, leaving 11 bases between the germline ends. The CDR3 nucleotides are TGTGCCAGCTCACCGTCTAGCCCTCACGAGCAGTACTTC. Translation gives CASSPSSPHEQYF. Combining the CDR3 with reference TRBV18 and TRBJ2-7 gives the whole variable domain NAGVMQNPRHLVRRRGQEARLRCSPMKGHSHVYWYRQLPEEGLKFMVYLQKENIIDESGMPKERFSAEFPKEGPSILRIQQVVRGDSAAYFCASSPSSPHEQYFGPGTRLTVT.

The chain combines TRBV28 with TRBJ1-2, with D maybe TRBD1 (6 bases). Per the germline V gene, CDR1 is MDHEN and CDR2 is SYDVKM. This CDR3 is 14 amino acids long. With 3 bases removed from V and 3 bases from J, the gap between germline ends came to 11 bases. The CDR3 DNA is TGTGCCAGCAGTTTGTCACAGGGCCACTATGGCTACACCTTC. Its protein is CASSLSQGHYGYTF.

The genes are TRBV7-3 and TRBJ2-2; a possible D gene is TRBD2 (5 bases). CDR1 and CDR2 (germline): SGHTA, FQGTGA. Trimming pared 5 bases from V and 7 bases from J, leaving 11 bases between. This CDR3 has 13 amino acids. The DNA for the CDR3 is TGTGCCAGCAGCCGCGAACGGGACGGGGAGCTGTTTTTT. Translation: CASSRERDGELFF.

V gene TRBV11-3 combines with J gene TRBJ2-3, with D perhaps TRBD1 (5 bases). V was clipped by 8 bases and J by 6 bases, with 18 bases between them. Germline CDR1 is SGHNT and CDR2 is YENEEA. The CDR3 has 14 residues. In DNA, the CDR3 is TGTGCCAGCTCTGGACATCCCCACACCGATACGCAGTATTTT. It specifies CASSGHPHTDTQYF.

The chain recombines TRBV11-2 with TRBJ1-2; D is undetermined. The CDR3 contains 13 residues. Germline CDR1 reads SGHAT; CDR2 reads FQNNGV. The ends were cut back, 1 base at V and 6 bases at J, with 9 bases in the middle. In DNA form, the CDR3 reads TGTGCCAGCAGCTTAGCACAGCAAAATGGCTACACCTTC. As protein: CASSLAQQNGYTF.

This chain connects TRBV5-4 to TRBJ2-3, with TRBD1 identical over 7 bases. The germline V gene encodes CDR1 SGHNT and CDR2 YYREEE (reference sequence). The junction had 7 bases not matched to a gene; V was cut back by 0 bases and J by 6 bases. The CDR3 is made up of 15 amino acids. CDR3 loop: CASSLGQGVGDTQYF. CDR3 nucleotide sequence: TGTGCCAGCAGCTTGGGGCAGGGGGTCGGGGATACGCAGTATTTT.

The rearrangement links TRBV28 to TRBJ1-6; D may be TRBD1 (5 bases). From germline, CDR1 is MDHEN and CDR2 SYDVKM. Between the trimmed V and J ends, which lost 5 bases and 7 bases, there was a span of 9 bases. There are 13 residues in the CDR3. The DNA of the CDR3 is TGTGCCAGCAGTCGACAGATCAATTCACCCCTCCACTTT. This sequence encodes CASSRQINSPLHF.

The gene calls are TRBV7-2 and TRBJ1-2, with 11 positions matching TRBD1. V gave up 5 bases and J gave up 7 bases; unmatched junction bases: 6. The CDR3 length is 14 residues. Per germline, CDR1 SGHTA and CDR2 FQGNSA. The CDR3: CASSPGQGEGGYTF. CDR3 bases: TGTGCCAGCAGCCCGGGACAGGGGGAAGGTGGCTACACCTTC.

About this clone itself: Other DNA sequences of this sample code for an identical CDR3. The gene calls are TRBV5-4 and TRBJ2-1; 11 bases fit TRBD2. Germline lookup yields CDR1 SGHNT and CDR2 YYREEE (reference sequence). V gave up 0 bases and J gave up 7 bases; unmatched junction bases: 3. The length of the CDR3 is 15 residues. This chain's CDR3 is CASSLGLAGGNEQFF. CDR3 DNA sequence: TGTGCCAGCAGCTTGGGTCTAGCGGGGGGTAATGAGCAGTTCTTC.

The J gene is TRBJ2-1, the V gene TRBV2, with D tentatively TRBD1 (5 bases). Trimming cost V 3 bases and J 2 bases, with 17 bases left between them. CDR1 and CDR2 (germline): SNHLY, FYNNEI. The CDR3 runs 17 residues. The CDR3 nucleotides read TGTGCCAGCAGTGAGGACCCAAGGGGATGGCCCTACAATGAGCAGTTCTTC. Its translation is CASSEDPRGWPYNEQFF.

The genes are TRBV28 and TRBJ2-7; D is undetermined. V lost 4 bases, J lost 6 bases, and 7 bases lay in between. The germline CDR1 and CDR2 sequences are MDHEN and SYDVKM. CDR3 length: 11 amino acids. DNA of the CDR3: TGTGCCAGCAGTTCCCTGTTCGAGCAGTACTTC. The encoded protein is CASSSLFEQYF.

The gene calls are TRBV7-6 and TRBJ2-1; 7 bases fit TRBD2. This CDR3 has 18 amino acids. Trimming took 6 bases from V and 0 from J; bases not matched to a gene: 14. Germline V gene sequence: CDR1 SGHVS, CDR2 FNYEAQ. CDR3 in amino acids: CASSQERDGGSSYNEQFF. The DNA for the CDR3 is TGTGCCAGCAGTCAAGAGAGGGATGGCGGGAGCTCCTACAATGAGCAGTTCTTC.

The rearrangement joins TRBV27 to TRBJ2-1, with a possible D match to TRBD1 (6 bases). The CDR3 spans 17 residues. V lost 6 bases, J lost 2 bases, and 20 bases lay in between. Germline CDR1 MNHEY, CDR2 SMNVEV (reference sequence). CDR3 sequence (DNA): TGTGCCAGCAGGACCGATCCCACAGGGCCCCCCTACAATGAGCAGTTCTTC. It yields the protein CASRTDPTGPPYNEQFF.

The rearrangement uses TRBV15 and TRBJ1-5; D is uncertain. This CDR3 region has 14 residues. Germline CDR1 is LNHNV and CDR2 is YYDKDF (reference sequence). Trimming took 2 bases from V and 0 from J, leaving 5 bases between them. The CDR3 sequence is CATSRPNSNQPQHF. CDR3 bases: TGTGCCACCAGCAGACCAAATAGCAATCAGCCCCAGCATTTT. Variable domain in full (rest from reference TRBV15 and TRBJ1-5): DAMVIQNPRYQVTQFGKPVTLSCSQTLNHNVMYWYQQKSSQAPKLLFHYYDKDFNNEADTPDNFQSRRPNTSFCFLDIRSPGLGDTAMYLCATSRPNSNQPQHFGDGTRLSIL.

This rearrangement joins TRBV5-1 to TRBJ1-1; no clear D gene. CDR1 SGHRS and CDR2 YFSETQ come from the germline V gene. Trimming pared 6 bases from V and 8 bases from J, leaving 11 bases between. The CDR3 sequence is 11 residues long. The CDR3: CASNSGLEAFF. CDR3 DNA sequence: TGCGCCAGCAACTCTGGGCTCGAAGCTTTCTTT.

This clone was counted many times. This chain joins TRBV20-1 and TRBJ1-4; no reliable D call. The CDR3 contains 11 residues. Germline lookup yields CDR1 DFQATT and CDR2 SNEGSKA (reference sequence). V was pared by 4 bases and J by 5 bases, with 5 bases between. The CDR3 loop is CSANRNEKLFF. DNA for the CDR3: TGCAGTGCTAATAGAAATGAAAAACTGTTTTTT.

The chain recombines TRBV5-1 with TRBJ1-6, with 7 bases identical to TRBD1. This CDR3 spans 16 amino acids. CDR1 is SGHRS and CDR2 is YFSETQ in the germline V gene. J was trimmed by 6 bases and V by 3 bases; bases with no gene match: 9. The CDR3 is CASSSGQIETNSPLHF. In DNA, the CDR3 is TGCGCCAGCAGCTCGGGACAGATTGAGACTAATTCACCCCTCCACTTT.

This clone showed up just a few times. The J gene is TRBJ1-2, the V gene TRBV5-1; D may be TRBD1 (5 bases). V dropped 4 bases and J dropped 1 base, with 17 bases sitting between them. Looked up from germline, CDR1 is SGHRS and CDR2 is YFSETQ. CDR3 length equals 16 residues. In DNA, the CDR3 is TGCGCCAGCAGCGATGGGGGAGGAGGGGTTAACTATGGCTACACCTTC. It is translated as CASSDGGGGVNYGYTF.

This clone was recorded once. The V call is TRBV4-2, the J call TRBJ1-2; the D is unclear. This CDR3 has 14 residues. The germline V gene has CDR1 LGHNA and CDR2 YNFKEQ. With 0 bases removed from V and 8 bases from J, the gap between germline ends came to 13 bases. Written as DNA, the CDR3 is TGTGCCAGCAGCCAAGATAGAGGGATCCAGGGCTACACCTTC. Translated: CASSQDRGIQGYTF.

The chain uses TRBV2 and TRBJ2-2, with 9 bases that match TRBD1. The CDR3 is 15 residues long. Germline lookup yields CDR1 SNHLY and CDR2 FYNNEI. V lost 9 bases to trimming and J lost 5 bases; unmatched junction nucleotides: 10. CDR3 nucleotides: TGTGCCAGTATGGGACCGGGACAGGGAACCGGGGAGCTGTTTTTT. This sequence encodes CASMGPGQGTGELFF.

CDR3 protein: CASSELASTDTQYF. The DNA of the CDR3 is TGTGCCAGCAGTGAACTAGCTAGCACAGATACGCAGTATTTT. The gene calls are TRBV6-1 and TRBJ2-3; a weak D match, TRBD2 (5 bases). The CDR3 is 14 residues long. Germline CDR1 and CDR2: MNHNS and SASEGT. V was trimmed by 2 bases and J by 0 bases, leaving 6 bases between them.

The chain has TRBV6-5 and TRBJ2-7; D call uncertain. V gave up 4 bases and J gave up 1 base, with 11 bases separating them. Germline CDR1 and CDR2: MNHEY and SVGAGI. The CDR3 is made up of 14 amino acids. Here the CDR3 reads CASSSYSESYEQYF. As DNA, the CDR3 is TGTGCCAGCAGTTCCTACAGTGAATCCTACGAGCAGTACTTC.